The source of this T cell receptor (beta chain) is a study of graft-versus-host responses after intestinal transplantation. Study-level points and caveats: Some patients had graft-donor T cell macrochimerism. In their allografts, the ratios of graft-versus-host to host-versus-graft T cell clones were high.

The study plated around 200,000 CFSE-labeled responders with around 200,000 irradiated, violet-dye-labeled stimulators. Sequencing was performed with immunoSEQ multiplex PCR; in TCRdb, only in-frame clones are kept and a portion is missing. Here the sample spans about 12,000 clones, roughly a third being singletons. Germline V CDR1 and CDR2: MNHNS, SASEGT. The trim removed 5 bases at V and 2 bases at J, leaving 3 bases unmatched. CDR3 length: 14 amino acids. This clone was seen a handful of times. The source of this sequence is a human patient who received an intestinal transplant. The input for sequencing was alloreactive CD8+ T cells from a mixed lymphocyte reaction culture, taken before intestinal transplant. Subset specified: CFSE-low proliferating T cells sorted from roughly six-day pre-transplant mixed lymphocyte reaction (GvH or HvG direction). The chain is built from TRBV6-1 and TRBJ2-1; 7 bases align to TRBD1. CDR3 amino acids: CASSTGTAYNEQFF. DNA of the CDR3: TGTGCCAGCAGTACCGGGACAGCCTACAATGAGCAGTTCTTC.